The next 26 T cell receptor beta chains were all read from a single sample in a study of cytomegalovirus exposure and HLA in healthy donors. PCR was performed using 60 Vbeta and 13 Jbeta primers. The protocol was immunoSEQ multiplex PCR, while the TCRdb copy is restricted to in-frame clones and leaves out a portion. There are 95,000 to 150,000 clones in the sample; roughly 82% occur only once, and roughly 3% lies in the top ten. Sequenced sample: PBMCs. The receptor set was obtained from a woman in her 40s in good health and CMV-seropositive.

The chain couples TRBV6-1 to TRBJ2-7; D unclear. There are 12 residues in the CDR3. V was clipped by 6 bases and J by 5 bases, with 11 bases between them. Germline CDR1 reads MNHNS; CDR2 reads SASEGT. CDR3 residues: CASRLTVDEQYF. In nucleotides, the CDR3 is TGTGCCAGCAGGCTTACAGTGGACGAGCAGTACTTC.

The chain links TRBV7-8 to TRBJ2-2, with 8 bases matching TRBD1. Unmatched junction bases numbered 7, after V lost 5 bases and J lost 8 bases. The germline V gene encodes CDR1 SGHVS and CDR2 FQNEAQ. The CDR3 consists of 14 residues. The CDR3 sequence is CASSTRQGRGELFF. The CDR3 nucleotides read TGTGCCAGCAGCACCAGACAGGGGAGGGGGGAGCTGTTTTTT.

V gene TRBV4-1 combines with J gene TRBJ2-7; 10 bases are a match to TRBD1. Unmatched junction bases numbered 9, after V lost 4 bases and J lost 6 bases. The CDR3 loop spans 15 amino acids. Per germline, CDR1 MGHRA and CDR2 YSYEKL. The CDR3 bases are TGCGCCAGCAGCCTACACGGGACAGGGGAAGGCGAGCAGTACTTC. Residues: CASSLHGTGEGEQYF.

This chain joins TRBV18 and TRBJ1-5, with TRBD1 matching over 7 bases. Germline loops: CDR1 KGHSH, CDR2 LQKENI. The V gene end was trimmed by 4 bases and the J gene end by 4 bases; junction bases not matched to a gene: 4. The CDR3 has 14 amino acids. CDR3 sequence: CASSRTGVNQPQHF. CDR3 nucleotides: TGTGCCAGCTCACGAACAGGGGTTAATCAGCCCCAGCATTTT.

This clone has a handful of counts. V is TRBV4-3 and J is TRBJ1-6; tentative D call: TRBD1 (5 bases). The CDR3 length is 14 residues. Germline CDR1 and CDR2: LGHNA and YSLEER. V shed 4 bases and J shed 7 bases, with 11 bases lying between them. This CDR3 is CASSPREENSPLHF. CDR3 sequence (DNA): TGCGCCAGCAGCCCCAGGGAGGAAAATTCACCCCTCCACTTT.

V gene TRBV18 combines with J gene TRBJ1-1, with D tentatively TRBD1 (5 bases). CDR3 size: 13 residues. The V gene's germline CDR1 is KGHSH and CDR2 LQKENI. Trimming took off 3 bases at V and 6 bases at J, with 11 bases between the two ends. The CDR3 reads CASSPQQDAEAFF. The CDR3 nucleotides are TGTGCCAGCTCACCTCAACAGGACGCTGAAGCTTTCTTT.

This chain connects TRBV6-5 to TRBJ2-7; a weak D match, TRBD2 (6 bases). Germline lookup yields CDR1 MNHEY and CDR2 SVGAGI. The CDR3 runs to 15 residues. Trimming cost V 4 bases and J 4 bases, with 17 bases left between them. DNA of the CDR3: TGTGCCAGCAGTTCCGAGCGGGTAGAATCTTACGAGCAGTACTTC. Protein product: CASSSERVESYEQYF.

The V call is TRBV7-6, the J call TRBJ2-4; no definite D call. From germline, CDR1 is SGHVS and CDR2 FNYEAQ. The CDR3 consists of 15 residues. The V end was cut by 3 bases, the J end by 4 bases, with 13 bases between. The CDR3 sequence: CASSLEPGFKNIQYF. Written as DNA, the CDR3 is TGTGCCAGCAGCTTGGAACCCGGGTTTAAAAACATTCAGTACTTC.

The CDR3 reads CAWSPLDRGDEKLFF. The CDR3 DNA reads TGTGCCTGGAGTCCCCTAGACAGGGGGGACGAAAAACTGTTTTTT. This chain links TRBV30 with TRBJ1-4, with 9 bases identical to TRBD1. The CDR3 is made up of 15 amino acids. Germline V gene sequence: CDR1 GTSNPN, CDR2 SVGIG (reference sequence). V was pared by 2 bases and J by 8 bases, with 9 bases of the junction left unmatched. Supplemented by reference TRBV30 and TRBJ1-4, the full variable domain reads SQTIHQWPATLVQPVGSPLSLECTVEGTSNPNLYWYRQAAGRGLQLLFYSVGIGQISSEVPQNLSASRPQDRQFILSSKKLLLSDSGFYLCAWSPLDRGDEKLFFGSGTQLSVL.

V is TRBV27 and J is TRBJ2-7; perhaps TRBD2 as D (6 bases). Trimming left V 2 bases short and J 2 bases short, with 10 bases between. Germline CDR1 and CDR2: MNHEY and SMNVEV (reference sequence). The CDR3 totals 14 residues. As DNA, the CDR3 is TGTGCCAGCAGTTTAGACGGGGGTGCCTACGAGCAGTACTTC. Protein sequence: CASSLDGGAYEQYF.

CDR3 amino acids: CASSPFVPGSSDQPQHF. DNA for the CDR3: TGTGCCAGCTCACCATTTGTTCCAGGGTCCTCCGATCAGCCCCAGCATTTT. The V and J genes are TRBV18 and TRBJ1-5, with D perhaps TRBD1 (5 bases). Germline CDR1 is KGHSH and CDR2 is LQKENI. The CDR3 is 17 residues long. V shed 2 bases and J shed 5 bases, with 19 bases lying between them.

The rearrangement joins TRBV6-1 to TRBJ1-1; TRBD1 is a possible D gene (5 bases). This CDR3 has 13 amino acids. The V gene's germline CDR1 is MNHNS and CDR2 SASEGT. V shed 8 bases and J shed 0 bases, with 10 bases lying between them. This chain's CDR3 is CASSGTLNTEAFF. In DNA form, the CDR3 reads TGTGCCAGCTCTGGGACTTTGAACACTGAAGCTTTCTTT.

V usage is TRBV2 and J usage is TRBJ1-5, with TRBD1 matching over 7 bases. Germline CDR1 reads SNHLY; CDR2 reads FYNNEI. Trimming at V came to 6 bases and at J to 4 bases, leaving 6 bases not matched to a gene. This CDR3 region has 14 residues. CDR3 coding DNA: TGTGCCAGCAGCTACGACAGGGTGAATCAGCCCCAGCATTTT. Protein sequence: CASSYDRVNQPQHF.

The rearrangement uses TRBV30 and TRBJ1-2; D is perhaps TRBD1 (5 bases). The V end was cut by 5 bases, the J end by 6 bases, with 16 bases between. Per germline, CDR1 GTSNPN and CDR2 SVGIG (reference sequence). The CDR3 totals 13 residues. The CDR3 loop is CAWESAGRHGYTF. CDR3 DNA: TGTGCCTGGGAGAGTGCAGGGAGGCATGGCTACACCTTC.

The gene calls are TRBV7-9 and TRBJ2-1; 7 nucleotides line up with TRBD1. CDR3 length: 14 residues. CDR1 and CDR2 (germline): SEHNR, FQNEAQ (reference sequence). V shed 4 bases and J 5 bases; nucleotides not matched to a gene: 5. This chain's CDR3 is CASSSLGQNNEQFF. The CDR3 region has the DNA TGTGCCAGCAGCTCCTTGGGACAGAACAATGAGCAGTTCTTC.

V and J are TRBV6-5 and TRBJ2-5; weak D call: TRBD2 (5 bases). Germline V gene sequence: CDR1 MNHEY, CDR2 SVGAGI. Trimming stripped 5 bases from V and 0 bases from J, with 7 bases between. This CDR3 has 13 amino acids. CDR3 bases: TGTGCCAGCAGTCTAGCAGACCAAGAGACCCAGTACTTC. The encoded protein is CASSLADQETQYF.

V and J are TRBV18 and TRBJ2-3; 9 positions agree with TRBD2. The CDR3 covers 19 residues. CDR1 is KGHSH and CDR2 is LQKENI in the germline V gene. V was clipped by 2 bases and J by 6 bases; unmatched bases: 18. Here the CDR3 reads CASSPIAGVSLSQSDTQYF. DNA of the CDR3: TGTGCCAGCTCACCAATAGCGGGAGTAAGTCTCTCGCAGTCGGATACGCAGTATTTT.

This clone was counted a few times. The rearrangement links TRBV19 to TRBJ2-3, with a possible D match to TRBD2 (5 bases). The V end was cut by 4 bases, the J end by 7 bases, with 9 bases between. CDR3 length equals 12 residues. Germline V gene sequence: CDR1 LNHDA, CDR2 SQIVND (reference sequence). CDR3 DNA sequence: TGTGCCAGTAGTAATCGGGGTCATACGCAGTATTTT. Protein product: CASSNRGHTQYF.

The genes are TRBV6-4 and TRBJ2-1; 12 bases align to TRBD1. The CDR3 extends over 16 amino acids. V lost 3 bases, J lost 10 bases, and 10 bases stayed unmatched. Per germline, CDR1 MRHNA and CDR2 SNTAGT. The CDR3 DNA reads TGTGCCAGCAGTGAAACATACCGGGACAGGGGGCGGGAGCAGTTCTTC. Translation: CASSETYRDRGREQFF.

This chain uses TRBV11-1 with TRBJ1-1; TRBD1 might be the D (5 bases). This CDR3 contains 12 residues. Germline V lookup: CDR1 SGHAT, CDR2 FQDESV (reference sequence). The V end was cut by 5 bases, the J end by 3 bases, with 7 bases between. The CDR3 sequence: CASSPGYTEAFF. DNA of the CDR3: TGTGCCAGCAGCCCAGGGTACACTGAAGCTTTCTTT.

The rearrangement uses TRBV28 and TRBJ1-1; 8 positions agree with TRBD1. Germline V gives CDR1 MDHEN, CDR2 SYDVKM. The trim removed 6 bases at V and 2 bases at J, leaving 5 bases unmatched. CDR3 length: 14 amino acids. DNA for the CDR3: TGTGCCAGCAGGCCGGACAGGGCTAACACTGAAGCTTTCTTT. It encodes CASRPDRANTEAFF. The full variable domain, completed using reference TRBV28 and TRBJ1-1, is DVKVTQSSRYLVKRTGEKVFLECVQDMDHENMFWYRQDPGLGLRLIYFSYDVKMKEKGDIPEGYSVSREKKERFSLILESASTNQTSMYLCASRPDRANTEAFFGQGTRLTVV.

J is TRBJ2-4 and V is TRBV13, with TRBD1 as a possible D gene (6 bases). This CDR3 has 14 amino acids. Trimming left V 5 bases short and J 13 bases short, with 21 bases between. Germline V gene sequence: CDR1 PRHDT, CDR2 FYEKMQ (reference sequence). CDR3 DNA: TGTGCCAGCAGCCCTGACAGGCGGCTTGGAGGACAGTACTTC. It specifies CASSPDRRLGGQYF.

The rearrangement links TRBV7-9 to TRBJ1-2; no clear D gene. The CDR3 runs to 16 residues. Germline V gene sequence: CDR1 SEHNR, CDR2 FQNEAQ (reference sequence). Trimming pared 10 bases from V and 1 base from J, leaving 22 bases between. CDR3 loop: CAISWQDPDGNYGYTF. CDR3 sequence (DNA): TGTGCCATCTCATGGCAGGATCCAGATGGTAACTATGGCTACACCTTC.

The J gene is TRBJ1-1, the V gene TRBV7-9; D is unclear. Germline CDR1 is SEHNR and CDR2 is FQNEAQ (reference sequence). Trimming took 4 bases from V and 4 from J, leaving 13 bases between them. The CDR3 is 14 amino acids. The CDR3 is CASSSRSAGTEAFF. As DNA, the CDR3 is TGTGCCAGCAGCTCGCGGTCAGCTGGCACTGAAGCTTTCTTT.

The rearrangement links TRBV27 to TRBJ1-2; 8 nucleotides agree with TRBD1. This CDR3 comprises 14 residues. Germline loops: CDR1 MNHEY, CDR2 SMNVEV (reference sequence). V lost 3 bases and J lost 7; bases outside the gene matches: 7. The DNA of the CDR3 is TGTGCCAGCAGTTTCCGGACAGGGAGGAGTGGCTACACCTTC. Amino acids: CASSFRTGRSGYTF.

This clone turned up a few times. The chain carries TRBV4-3 and TRBJ2-2; D gene ambiguous. Per germline, CDR1 LGHNA and CDR2 YSLEER. This CDR3 has 12 residues. V was cut by 4 bases and J by 8 bases, with 8 bases left in between. The CDR3 protein is CASSLARGELFF. CDR3 bases: TGCGCCAGCAGCCTAGCTAGGGGGGAGCTGTTTTTT.